This T cell receptor beta chain is drawn from a study of T cells in Graves' hyperthyroidism and ophthalmopathy. Authors of the study amplified TCR beta CDR3 regions from RNA transcripts. HTBI primers were employed in a first-round RT-PCR of the TCR CDR3. TCRdb analysed the multiplex PCR reads with MiXCR anew, one entry per CDR3 protein. The profile shows under 600,000 distinct CDR3 sequences, approximately 16% of them singletons. Many counts were recorded for this clonotype. Its target is unknown. V was clipped by 5 bases and J by 4 bases; unmatched bases: 5. The CDR3 is 14 amino acids. Whole-study findings and limits: Stable hyperthyroidism was separated from ophthalmopathy by a model based on 13 V-J features.

Sequenced: blood. This clonotype was obtained from a woman aged 40 to 50 with Graves' ophthalmopathy. The chain carries TRBV12-3 or TRBV12-4 and TRBJ1-5; the match to TRBD1 covers 7 bases. The CDR3 DNA reads as TGTGCCAGCAGTGAGACAGGGAAAAATCAGCCCCAGCATTTT. This sequence encodes CASSETGKNQPQHF.